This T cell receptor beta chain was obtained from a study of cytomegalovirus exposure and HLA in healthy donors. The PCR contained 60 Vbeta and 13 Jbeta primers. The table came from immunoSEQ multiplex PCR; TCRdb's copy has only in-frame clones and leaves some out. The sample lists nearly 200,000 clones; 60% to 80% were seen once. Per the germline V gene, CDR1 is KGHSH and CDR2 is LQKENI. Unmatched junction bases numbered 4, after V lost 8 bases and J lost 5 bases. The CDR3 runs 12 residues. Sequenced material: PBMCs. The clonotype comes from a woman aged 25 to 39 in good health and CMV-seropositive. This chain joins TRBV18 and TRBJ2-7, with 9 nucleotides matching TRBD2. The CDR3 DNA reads TGTGCCAGCCGGCGGGGGGGCCACGAGCAGTACTTC. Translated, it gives CASRRGGHEQYF.